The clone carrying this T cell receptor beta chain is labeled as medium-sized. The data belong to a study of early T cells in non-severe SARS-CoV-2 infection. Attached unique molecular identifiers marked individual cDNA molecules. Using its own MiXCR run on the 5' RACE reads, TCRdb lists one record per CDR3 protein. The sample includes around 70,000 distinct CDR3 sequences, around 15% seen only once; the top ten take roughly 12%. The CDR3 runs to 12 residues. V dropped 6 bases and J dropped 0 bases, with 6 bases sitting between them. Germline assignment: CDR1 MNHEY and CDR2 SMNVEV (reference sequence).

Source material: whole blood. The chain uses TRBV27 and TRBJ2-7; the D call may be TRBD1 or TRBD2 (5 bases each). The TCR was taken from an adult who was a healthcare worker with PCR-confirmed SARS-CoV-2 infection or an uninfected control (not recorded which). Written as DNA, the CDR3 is TGTGCCAGCAGAGGGACCTCCTACGAGCAGTACTTC. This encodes CASRGTSYEQYF.